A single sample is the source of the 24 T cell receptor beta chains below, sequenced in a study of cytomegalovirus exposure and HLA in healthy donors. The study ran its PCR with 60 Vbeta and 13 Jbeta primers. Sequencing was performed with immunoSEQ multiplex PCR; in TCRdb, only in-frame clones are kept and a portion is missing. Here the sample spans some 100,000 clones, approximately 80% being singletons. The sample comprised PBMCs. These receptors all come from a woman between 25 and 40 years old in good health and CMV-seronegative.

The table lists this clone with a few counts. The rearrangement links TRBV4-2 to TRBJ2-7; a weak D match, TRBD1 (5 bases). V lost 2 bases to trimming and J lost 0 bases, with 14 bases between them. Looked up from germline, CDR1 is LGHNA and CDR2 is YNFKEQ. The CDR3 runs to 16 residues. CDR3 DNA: TGTGCCAGCAGCCAACCTGTTGGCGGACACTCCTACGAGCAGTACTTC. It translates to CASSQPVGGHSYEQYF.

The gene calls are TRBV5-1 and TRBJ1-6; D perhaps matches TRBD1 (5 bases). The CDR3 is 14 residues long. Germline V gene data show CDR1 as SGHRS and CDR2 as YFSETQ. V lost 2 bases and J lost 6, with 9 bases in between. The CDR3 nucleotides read TGCGCCAGCAGCTTCGGACACATTAATTCACCCCTCCACTTT. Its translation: CASSFGHINSPLHF.

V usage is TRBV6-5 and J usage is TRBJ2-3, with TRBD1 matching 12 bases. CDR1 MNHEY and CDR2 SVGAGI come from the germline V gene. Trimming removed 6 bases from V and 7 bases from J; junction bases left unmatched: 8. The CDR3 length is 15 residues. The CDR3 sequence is CASSERGQGANTQYF. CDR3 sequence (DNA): TGTGCCAGCAGCGAGAGGGGACAGGGGGCAAATACGCAGTATTTT.

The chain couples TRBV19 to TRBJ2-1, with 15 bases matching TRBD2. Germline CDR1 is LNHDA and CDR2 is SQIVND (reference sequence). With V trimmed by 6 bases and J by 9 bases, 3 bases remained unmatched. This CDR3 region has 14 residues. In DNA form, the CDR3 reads TGTGCCAGTAGGGGACTAGCGGGAGGCCCTGAGCAGTTCTTC. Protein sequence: CASRGLAGGPEQFF.

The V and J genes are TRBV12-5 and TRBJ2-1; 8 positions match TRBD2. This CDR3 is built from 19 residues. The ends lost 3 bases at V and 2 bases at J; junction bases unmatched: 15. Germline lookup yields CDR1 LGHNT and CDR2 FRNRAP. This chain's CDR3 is CASGFVDVGSGNTYNEQFF. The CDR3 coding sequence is TGTGCTAGTGGTTTCGTCGATGTTGGTAGCGGGAACACCTACAATGAGCAGTTCTTC.

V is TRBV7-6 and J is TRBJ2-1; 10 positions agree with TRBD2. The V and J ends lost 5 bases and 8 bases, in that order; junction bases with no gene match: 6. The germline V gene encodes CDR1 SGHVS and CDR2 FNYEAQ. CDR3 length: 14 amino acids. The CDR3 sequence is CASSQGLAGDEQFF. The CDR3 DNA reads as TGTGCCAGCAGCCAGGGGCTAGCGGGAGATGAGCAGTTCTTC.

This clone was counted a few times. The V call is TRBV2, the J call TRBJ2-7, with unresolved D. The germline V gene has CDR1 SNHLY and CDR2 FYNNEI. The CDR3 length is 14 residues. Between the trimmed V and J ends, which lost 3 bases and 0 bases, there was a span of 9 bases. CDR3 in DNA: TGTGCCAGCAGTGACAGCGAGAGCTCCTACGAGCAGTACTTC. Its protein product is CASSDSESSYEQYF.

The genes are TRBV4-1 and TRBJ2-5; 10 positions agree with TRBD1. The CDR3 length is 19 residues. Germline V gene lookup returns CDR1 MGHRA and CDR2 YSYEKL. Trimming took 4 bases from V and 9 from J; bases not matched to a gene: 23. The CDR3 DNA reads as TGCGCCAGCAGCCCCCGTTGGGTACCGACAGGGGGCCCGATAATGGCCCAGTACTTC. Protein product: CASSPRWVPTGGPIMAQYF.

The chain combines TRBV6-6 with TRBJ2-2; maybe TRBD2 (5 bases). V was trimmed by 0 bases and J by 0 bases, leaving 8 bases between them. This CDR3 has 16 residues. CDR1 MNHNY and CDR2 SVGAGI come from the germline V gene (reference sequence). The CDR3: CASSYSSGSNTGELFF. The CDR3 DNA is TGTGCCAGCAGTTACTCGAGCGGATCGAACACCGGGGAGCTGTTTTTT.

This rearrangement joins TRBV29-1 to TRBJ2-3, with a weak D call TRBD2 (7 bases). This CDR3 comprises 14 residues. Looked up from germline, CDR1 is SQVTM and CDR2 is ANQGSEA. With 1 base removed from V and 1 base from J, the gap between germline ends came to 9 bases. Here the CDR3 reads CSVEGEGGTDTQYF. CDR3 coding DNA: TGCAGCGTTGAAGGGGAGGGGGGCACAGATACGCAGTATTTT.

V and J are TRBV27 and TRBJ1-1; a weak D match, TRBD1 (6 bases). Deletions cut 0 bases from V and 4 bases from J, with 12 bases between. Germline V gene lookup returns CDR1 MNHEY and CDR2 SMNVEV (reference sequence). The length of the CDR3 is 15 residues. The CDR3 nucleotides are TGTGCCAGCAGTTTATCCCAAACAGGGTCCACTGAAGCTTTCTTT. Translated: CASSLSQTGSTEAFF.

The DNA of the CDR3 is TGTGCCAGCGGCGGCGCGGGTGGCTACACCTTC. It translates to CASGGAGGYTF. The J gene is TRBJ1-2, the V gene TRBV28, with D hard to call. The CDR3 sequence is 11 residues long. The germline CDR1 and CDR2 sequences are MDHEN and SYDVKM. Trimming left V 8 bases short and J 7 bases short, with 11 bases between.

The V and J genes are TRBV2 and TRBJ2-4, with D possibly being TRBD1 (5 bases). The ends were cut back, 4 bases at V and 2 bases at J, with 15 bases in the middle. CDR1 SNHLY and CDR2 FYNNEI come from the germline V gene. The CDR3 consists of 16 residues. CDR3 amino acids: CASSGSGWGSKNIQYF. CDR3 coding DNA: TGTGCCAGCAGTGGGAGTGGTTGGGGCTCCAAAAACATTCAGTACTTC. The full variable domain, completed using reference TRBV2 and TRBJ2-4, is EPEVTQTPSHQVTQMGQEVILRCVPISNHLYFYWYRQILGQKVEFLVSFYNNEISEKSEIFDDQFSVERPDGSNFTLKIRSTKLEDSAMYFCASSGSGWGSKNIQYFGAGTRLSVL.

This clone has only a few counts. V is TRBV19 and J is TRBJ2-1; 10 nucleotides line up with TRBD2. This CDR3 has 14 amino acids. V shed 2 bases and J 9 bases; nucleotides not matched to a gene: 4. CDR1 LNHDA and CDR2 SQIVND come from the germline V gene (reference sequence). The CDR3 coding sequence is TGTGCCAGTAGTATACTAGCGGGAGAGGGTGAGCAGTTCTTC. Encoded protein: CASSILAGEGEQFF.

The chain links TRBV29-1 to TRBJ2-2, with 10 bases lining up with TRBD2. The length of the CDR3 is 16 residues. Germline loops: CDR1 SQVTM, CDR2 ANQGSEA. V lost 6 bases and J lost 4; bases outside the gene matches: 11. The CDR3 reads CSVVKASGSVTGELFF. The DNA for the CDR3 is TGCAGCGTCGTTAAGGCTAGCGGGAGCGTCACCGGGGAGCTGTTTTTT.

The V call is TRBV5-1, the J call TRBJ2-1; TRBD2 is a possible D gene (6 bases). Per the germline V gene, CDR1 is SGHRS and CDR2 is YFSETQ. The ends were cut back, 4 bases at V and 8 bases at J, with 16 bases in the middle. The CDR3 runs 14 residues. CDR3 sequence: CASSRASEADEQFF. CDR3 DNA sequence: TGCGCCAGCAGCAGGGCTAGCGAAGCTGATGAGCAGTTCTTC.

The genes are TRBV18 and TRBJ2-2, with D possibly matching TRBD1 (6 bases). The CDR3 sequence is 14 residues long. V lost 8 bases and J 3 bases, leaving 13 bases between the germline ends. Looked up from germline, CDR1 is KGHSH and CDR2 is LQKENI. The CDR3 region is CASTRDTHTGELFF. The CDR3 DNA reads TGTGCCAGCACCCGGGACACCCACACCGGGGAGCTGTTTTTT. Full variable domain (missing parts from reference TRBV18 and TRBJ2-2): NAGVMQNPRHLVRRRGQEARLRCSPMKGHSHVYWYRQLPEEGLKFMVYLQKENIIDESGMPKERFSAEFPKEGPSILRIQQVVRGDSAAYFCASTRDTHTGELFFGEGSRLTVL.

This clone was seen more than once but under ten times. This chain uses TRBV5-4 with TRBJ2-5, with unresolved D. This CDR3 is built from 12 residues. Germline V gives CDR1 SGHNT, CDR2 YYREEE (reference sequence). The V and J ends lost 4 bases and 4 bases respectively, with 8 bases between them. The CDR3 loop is CASSLTRETQYF. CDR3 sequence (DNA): TGTGCCAGCAGCCTAACTCGAGAGACCCAGTACTTC. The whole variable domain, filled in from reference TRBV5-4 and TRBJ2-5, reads ETGVTQSPTHLIKTRGQQVTLRCSSQSGHNTVSWYQQALGQGPQFIFQYYREEENGRGNFPPRFSGLQFPNYSSELNVNALELDDSALYLCASSLTRETQYFGPGTRLLVL.

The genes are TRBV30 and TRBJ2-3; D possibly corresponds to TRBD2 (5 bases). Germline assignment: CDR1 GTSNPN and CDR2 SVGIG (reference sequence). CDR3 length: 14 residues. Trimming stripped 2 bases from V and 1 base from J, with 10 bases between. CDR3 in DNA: TGTGCCTGGAGTAAACGGCGGGGCACAGATACGCAGTATTTT. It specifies CAWSKRRGTDTQYF.

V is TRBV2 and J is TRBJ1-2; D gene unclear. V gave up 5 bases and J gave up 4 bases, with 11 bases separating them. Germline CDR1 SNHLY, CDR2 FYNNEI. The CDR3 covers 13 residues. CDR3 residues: CASSSGSGYGYTF. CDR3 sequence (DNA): TGTGCCAGCAGTTCGGGGTCTGGCTATGGCTACACCTTC.

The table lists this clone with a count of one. CDR3: CASSIQNYNEKLFF. For the CDR3, the DNA is TGTGCCAGTAGTATTCAGAATTATAATGAAAAACTGTTTTTT. The rearrangement joins TRBV19 to TRBJ1-4; D is ambiguous. V lost 3 bases to trimming and J lost 4 bases, with 9 bases between them. Germline V gene lookup returns CDR1 LNHDA and CDR2 SQIVND (reference sequence). CDR3 length: 14 amino acids.

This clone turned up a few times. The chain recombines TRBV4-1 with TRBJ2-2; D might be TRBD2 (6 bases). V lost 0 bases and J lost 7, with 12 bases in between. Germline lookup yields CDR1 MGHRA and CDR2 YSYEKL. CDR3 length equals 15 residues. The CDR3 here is CASSQERRRGGELFF. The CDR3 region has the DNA TGCGCCAGCAGCCAAGAACGGCGGAGGGGCGGGGAGCTGTTTTTT.

The CDR3 DNA follows: TGTGCCAGCAGCTTAGCGTTTCGGGGGACTGAAAGGTACGAGCAGTACTTC. As protein: CASSLAFRGTERYEQYF. The J gene is TRBJ2-7, the V gene TRBV7-9; D may be TRBD2 (6 bases). Germline V gene lookup returns CDR1 SEHNR and CDR2 FQNEAQ (reference sequence). V was pared by 0 bases and J by 4 bases, with 19 bases between. The CDR3 covers 17 residues.

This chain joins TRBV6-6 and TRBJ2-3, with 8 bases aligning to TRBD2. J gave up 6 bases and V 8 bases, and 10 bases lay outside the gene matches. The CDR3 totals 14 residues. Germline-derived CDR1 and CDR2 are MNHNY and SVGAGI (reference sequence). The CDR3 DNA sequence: TGTGCCAGCGGGTCGGGACTAGAGGTTGATACGCAGTATTTT. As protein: CASGSGLEVDTQYF.